The clone carrying this TCR beta chain was seen only once. The source of the sample is a study of blood T cell repertoires in COVID-19. Clinical history as reported by participants underpinned cohort assignment. Sequencing was performed with immunoSEQ multiplex PCR; in TCRdb, only in-frame clones are kept and a portion is missing. Of about 400,000 clones listed, around nine tenths were seen once; the top ten hold about 1.7%. Germline V gene sequence: CDR1 PRHDT, CDR2 FYEKMQ (reference sequence). The CDR3 totals 15 residues. V shed 4 bases, J shed 2 bases, and the junction held 3 bases outside the gene matches.

The clonotype originates from a woman younger than 45 who had recovered from COVID-19. The rearrangement uses TRBV13 and TRBJ1-3; 9 nucleotides match TRBD1. The sequenced sample was PBMCs or T cells enriched from blood (not recorded which). CDR3: CASSSQGAPGNTIYF. CDR3 nucleotides: TGTGCCAGCAGCTCACAGGGGGCGCCTGGAAACACCATATATTTT.